The 27 T cell receptor beta chains below come from one sample, sequenced in a study of human T cells and chemical hapten exposure. Time point meaning: patch test 2, 6 weeks after DPC sensitization. Treatment indicated: therapeutic diphenylcyclopropenone sensitization with weekly scalp DPC. TCRdb reprocessed the RACE reads with MiXCR, giving one entry per CDR3 protein. The data show 360,000 or so distinct CDR3 sequences, with roughly 6.3% seen just once and around 6% held by the top ten. The specimen was whole blood, collected in connection with sensitization to the hapten diphenylcyclopropenone (DPC). These receptors came from a woman aged 18-29 years with alopecia areata. Some clones in this sample may be carry-over from other donors' samples.

V usage is TRBV15 and J usage is TRBJ2-1; TRBD1 agrees at 9 bases. V dropped 3 bases and J dropped 8; count of bases not matched to a gene: 8. Germline loops: CDR1 LNHNV, CDR2 YYDKDF (reference sequence). This CDR3 is built from 15 residues. The CDR3 sequence: CATSSRGQGTDEQFF. In DNA form, the CDR3 reads TGTGCCACCAGCAGTCGCGGACAGGGGACGGATGAGCAGTTCTTC. The full variable domain, its missing parts supplied by reference TRBV15 and TRBJ2-1, is DAMVIQNPRYQVTQFGKPVTLSCSQTLNHNVMYWYQQKSSQAPKLLFHYYDKDFNNEADTPDNFQSRRPNTSFCFLDIRSPGLGDTAMYLCATSSRGQGTDEQFFGPGTRLTVL.

This clonotype was found many times. V gene TRBV12-3 or TRBV12-4 combines with J gene TRBJ2-7, with D unresolved. CDR3 length equals 11 residues. V shed 6 bases and J shed 3 bases, with 6 bases lying between them. The CDR3 nucleotides read TGTGCCAGCAGACGGAACTACGAGCAGTACTTC. This encodes CASRRNYEQYF.

This clonotype was recorded at least ten times. This rearrangement joins TRBV6-2 or TRBV6-3 to TRBJ1-1; D is uncertain. This CDR3 has 13 residues. Trimming pared 6 bases from V and 1 base from J, leaving 9 bases between. Per germline, CDR1 MNHEY and CDR2 SVGEGT. CDR3 in DNA: TGTGCCAGCAGCTTACAGCAGAACACTGAAGCTTTCTTT. It encodes CASSLQQNTEAFF.

This clonotype was detected only a few times. The CDR3 protein is CASTYTGGQPQHF. DNA of the CDR3: TGTGCCAGCACCTATACAGGGGGGCAGCCCCAGCATTTT. V is TRBV6-2 or TRBV6-3 and J is TRBJ1-5; 8 bases match TRBD1. V gave up 7 bases and J gave up 7 bases; unmatched junction bases: 6. This CDR3 spans 13 amino acids. Germline values: CDR1 MNHEY, CDR2 SVGEGT.

The gene calls are TRBV11-2 and TRBJ2-3; no clear D gene. The V and J ends lost 5 bases and 2 bases respectively, with 14 bases between them. Germline V gene lookup returns CDR1 SGHAT and CDR2 FQNNGV. The CDR3 has 15 residues. DNA for the CDR3: TGTGCCAGCAGCGTCGACTGGAAGCTCACAGATACGCAGTATTTT. Residues: CASSVDWKLTDTQYF.

This clonotype was seen repeatedly, ten times or more. This chain connects TRBV11-2 to TRBJ2-1; D not resolved. The CDR3 has 14 residues. Per germline, CDR1 SGHAT and CDR2 FQNNGV. V lost 0 bases and J 9 bases, leaving 12 bases between the germline ends. For the CDR3, the DNA is TGTGCCAGCAGCTTAGATCTGAGCCGAAGTGAGCAGTTCTTC. Amino acid sequence: CASSLDLSRSEQFF.

This clonotype showed up many times. The chain is built from TRBV6-5 and TRBJ1-1; D uncertain. The germline gives CDR1 MNHEY, CDR2 SVGAGI. The length of the CDR3 is 16 residues. V was pared by 5 bases and J by 3 bases, with 19 bases between. CDR3 nucleotide sequence: TGTGCCAGCAGTCACCTCCCTGGACGGGGTGACACTGAAGCTTTCTTT. This codes for CASSHLPGRGDTEAFF.

The rearrangement uses TRBV20-1 and TRBJ1-6; 7 positions match TRBD1. This CDR3 contains 15 residues. CDR1 is DFQATT and CDR2 is SNEGSKA in the germline V gene (reference sequence). With 6 bases clipped from V and 8 bases from J, the junction kept 13 bases outside the gene matches. This chain's CDR3 is CSAPERQGRYSPLHF. The CDR3 nucleotides read TGCAGTGCCCCCGAAAGACAGGGAAGGTATTCACCCCTCCACTTT.

The chain combines TRBV2 with TRBJ1-1, with D possibly being TRBD1 (6 bases). The CDR3 has 16 residues. Germline V CDR1 and CDR2: SNHLY, FYNNEI. The V end lost 0 bases, the J end lost 5 bases, and 16 bases lay between the germline ends. In nucleotides, the CDR3 is TGTGCCAGCAGTGAAGCGCTTCAGGGGTTCGGAACTGAAGCTTTCTTT. Translating gives CASSEALQGFGTEAFF.

This clonotype occurred many times. This chain links TRBV10-2 with TRBJ1-2; D is uncertain. The length of the CDR3 is 14 residues. Germline assignment: CDR1 WSHSY and CDR2 SAAADI. Trimming pared 5 bases from V and 4 bases from J, leaving 14 bases between. The CDR3, as DNA: TGCGCCAGCAGTTCTGGGCCTTCCGCCTATGGCTACACCTTC. It specifies CASSSGPSAYGYTF.

This clonotype showed up many times. The chain is built from TRBV27 and TRBJ1-1; a weak D match, TRBD1 (5 bases). This CDR3 region has 16 residues. CDR1 MNHEY and CDR2 SMNVEV come from the germline V gene (reference sequence). Trimming left V 5 bases short and J 0 bases short, with 16 bases between. The CDR3 is CASSPHPDTLNTEAFF. In nucleotides, the CDR3 is TGTGCCAGCAGTCCCCATCCGGACACCCTGAACACTGAAGCTTTCTTT.

This clonotype was seen at least ten times. The genes are TRBV20-1 and TRBJ1-4, with D possibly TRBD1 on 6 matching bases. The CDR3 has 15 amino acids. The ends were cut back, 2 bases at V and 8 bases at J, with 18 bases in the middle. Germline loops: CDR1 DFQATT, CDR2 SNEGSKA (reference sequence). In nucleotides, the CDR3 is TGCAGTGCTAGACCCTCCCAGGGGCGCGAGGAAAAACTGTTTTTT. Translating gives CSARPSQGREEKLFF.

The CDR3 protein is CASSLLTTGRDTQYF. In nucleotides, the CDR3 is TGTGCCAGCAGCTTACTAACCACAGGGCGAGATACGCAGTATTTT. The rearrangement uses TRBV13 and TRBJ2-3, with D possibly matching TRBD1 (6 bases). Trimming cost V 2 bases and J 5 bases, with 14 bases left between them. Germline V CDR1 and CDR2: PRHDT, FYEKMQ (reference sequence). This CDR3 region has 15 residues.

The chain is built from TRBV18 and TRBJ2-3; D not resolved. V was trimmed by 2 bases and J by 5 bases, leaving 11 bases between them. Germline V CDR1 and CDR2: KGHSH, LQKENI. The CDR3 totals 14 residues. CDR3 bases: TGTGCCAGCTCACCATACTCCATCCAAGATACGCAGTATTTT. Its translation: CASSPYSIQDTQYF.

This clonotype occurred a few times. The chain has TRBV2 and TRBJ2-7; 13 bases fit TRBD2. This CDR3 has 17 residues. V lost 6 bases and J lost 0; bases outside the gene matches: 8. Germline loops: CDR1 SNHLY, CDR2 FYNNEI. The CDR3 coding sequence is TGTGCCAGCAGGGGACTAGCGGGACAAGCCGGCTCCTACGAGCAGTACTTC. It codes for CASRGLAGQAGSYEQYF.

The sample holds a few counts of this clonotype. CDR3 loop: CASSQDPDRGLYNEQFF. CDR3 bases: TGCGCCAGCAGCCAAGACCCTGACAGGGGGTTATACAATGAGCAGTTCTTC. The gene calls are TRBV4-1 and TRBJ2-1, with 9 bases aligning to TRBD1. This CDR3 contains 17 residues. Per germline, CDR1 MGHRA and CDR2 YSYEKL. The junction had 7 bases not matched to a gene; V was cut back by 0 bases and J by 4 bases.

This clonotype was counted at least ten times. The gene calls are TRBV20-1 and TRBJ1-4; no reliable D call. V was cut by 0 bases and J by 8 bases, with 13 bases left in between. The germline CDR1 and CDR2 sequences are DFQATT and SNEGSKA (reference sequence). The CDR3 length is 14 residues. The CDR3 DNA follows: TGCAGTGCTAGAGACCCCGTCCTGGCCGAAAAACTGTTTTTT. Amino acid sequence: CSARDPVLAEKLFF.

This clonotype turned up a few times. The chain is built from TRBV5-1 and TRBJ2-7, with 9 nucleotides matching TRBD2. Per the germline V gene, CDR1 is SGHRS and CDR2 is YFSETQ. The trim removed 3 bases at V and 2 bases at J, leaving 3 bases unmatched. The CDR3 totals 14 residues. CDR3 coding DNA: TGCGCCAGCAGCTCGACTAGCGGTCCCTACGAGCAGTACTTC. Its protein is CASSSTSGPYEQYF.

This clonotype came up many times. An end of the junction does not agree with germline; a read error may underlie this. The CDR3 is CASSEGKPDF. The DNA for the CDR3 is TGTGCCAGCAGTGAAGGGAAACCGGATTTT. The chain combines TRBV6-1 with TRBJ2-3, with no clear D. CDR3 length: 10 amino acids. CDR1 and CDR2 from the germline V gene are MNHNS and SASEGT.

The chain has TRBV25-1 and TRBJ2-7; 7 bases fit TRBD1. The CDR3 is 12 residues long. V was pared by 5 bases and J by 7 bases, with 5 bases of the junction left unmatched. Germline values: CDR1 MGHDK, CDR2 SYGVNS. CDR3 loop: CASSTGVREQYF. CDR3 DNA sequence: TGTGCCAGCAGTACAGGGGTTCGAGAGCAGTACTTC.

This clonotype was detected a few times. V usage is TRBV29-1 and J usage is TRBJ2-1; either TRBD1 or TRBD2 may fit D (5 bases each). The CDR3 has 14 amino acids. Germline CDR1 is SQVTM and CDR2 is ANQGSEA. V was cut by 7 bases and J by 6 bases, with 19 bases left in between. As DNA, the CDR3 is TGCAGCGCAGCCGGGACCTTAGAGGGCAATGAGCAGTTCTTC. Its translation: CSAAGTLEGNEQFF.

The V call is TRBV6-5, the J call TRBJ2-1; 10 nucleotides align to TRBD1. CDR1 and CDR2 (germline): MNHEY, SVGAGI. This CDR3 comprises 16 residues. Trimming took 0 bases from V and 8 from J; bases not matched to a gene: 7. The CDR3 bases are TGTGCCAGCAGTTACTCCTCCGACAGGGGGCGATATGAGCAGTTCTTC. It codes for CASSYSSDRGRYEQFF.

This clonotype showed up many times. This sequence joins TRBV29-1 and TRBJ1-1; D perhaps matches TRBD1 (6 bases). V was shortened by 8 bases and J by 1 base, with 14 bases between the two germline ends. Germline loops: CDR1 SQVTM, CDR2 ANQGSEA. This CDR3 region has 13 residues. The chain's CDR3 is CSTLKGQNTEAFF. The CDR3 DNA is TGCAGCACCCTGAAGGGACAGAACACTGAAGCTTTCTTT.

This clonotype turned up a few times. The CDR3 is CASSRSSVDTQYF. The CDR3 nucleotides read TGTGCCAGCAGCCGCAGCTCAGTAGATACGCAGTATTTT. This sequence joins TRBV5-6 and TRBJ2-3, with D unresolved. The CDR3 runs 13 residues. From germline, CDR1 is SGHDT and CDR2 YYEEEE. V lost 4 bases, J lost 5 bases, and 11 bases lay in between.

This clonotype showed up just a few times. V and J are TRBV3-1 and TRBJ1-4; D not resolved. The CDR3 length is 14 residues. Looked up from germline, CDR1 is LGHDT and CDR2 is YNNKEL (reference sequence). Trimming took 5 bases from V and 8 from J, leaving 15 bases between them. Here the CDR3 reads CASSLEVIGEKLFF. The CDR3 DNA follows: TGTGCCAGCAGCTTAGAGGTGATTGGGGAAAAACTGTTTTTT. Looking up the rest from reference TRBV3-1 and TRBJ1-4 gives the full variable domain: DTAVSQTPKYLVTQMGNDKSIKCEQNLGHDTMYWYKQDSKKFLKIMFSYNNKELIINETVPNRFSPKSPDKAHLNLHINSLELGDSAVYFCASSLEVIGEKLFFGSGTQLSVL.

This clonotype was detected only a few times. This rearrangement joins TRBV28 to TRBJ2-3, with D possibly TRBD2 on 5 matching bases. V lost 6 bases to trimming and J lost 3 bases, with 16 bases between them. CDR1 and CDR2 (germline): MDHEN, SYDVKM. The CDR3 loop spans 15 amino acids. The CDR3: CASSQNILGTDTQYF. The CDR3 DNA follows: TGTGCCAGCAGCCAAAACATACTAGGTACAGATACGCAGTATTTT.

At least ten counts were recorded for this clonotype. V is TRBV14 and J is TRBJ2-1; 11 nucleotides match TRBD2. Germline values: CDR1 SGHDN, CDR2 FVKESK. The CDR3 length is 18 residues. Trimming cost V 2 bases and J 8 bases; bases outside gene matches: 14. The CDR3 sequence: CASSQPSYTSGGYDEQFF. The CDR3 DNA is TGTGCCAGCAGCCAACCTTCTTACACTAGCGGGGGATATGATGAGCAGTTCTTC.